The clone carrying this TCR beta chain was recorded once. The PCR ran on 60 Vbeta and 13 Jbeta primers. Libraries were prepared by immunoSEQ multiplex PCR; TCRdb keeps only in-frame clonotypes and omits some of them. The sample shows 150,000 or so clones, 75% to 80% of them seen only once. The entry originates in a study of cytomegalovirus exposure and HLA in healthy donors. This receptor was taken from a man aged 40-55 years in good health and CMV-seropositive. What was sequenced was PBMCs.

The CDR3 is CASSLLGGRYTDTQYF. CDR3 in DNA: TGTGCCAGCAGTTTATTGGGGGGACGGTACACAGATACGCAGTATTTT. This chain connects TRBV28 to TRBJ2-3; maybe TRBD2 (6 bases). Trimming removed 1 base from V and 2 bases from J, with 13 bases in between. The CDR3 extends over 16 amino acids. Germline-derived CDR1 and CDR2 are MDHEN and SYDVKM.